This T cell receptor (beta chain) was captured in a study of somatic mutations in cytotoxic T cells in rheumatoid arthritis. The CDR3 has 14 residues. V lost 2 bases and J lost 5, with 13 bases in between. Germline V gives CDR1 SGDLS, CDR2 YYNGEE. About this clone: Its antigen is not known.

Some clones are missing from TCRdb's copy, which holds only in-frame ones; the method was immunoSEQ multiplex PCR. Found here are under 5,000 clones, 75% to 80% of them singletons; the top ten hold more than 65%. Notes on the study in general: Unlike healthy controls, rheumatoid arthritis patients had CD8+ clonality that increased with age. There were about an eighth of the roughly 60 patients in whom the largest CD8+ clone exceeded 20% of CD8+ cells.

Sample: CD8+ T cells sorted from blood, taken at a follow-up visit. The sequence came from a man between 35 and 55 years old with rheumatoid arthritis. V is TRBV9 and J is TRBJ2-5, with D perhaps TRBD1 or TRBD2 (5 bases each). The CDR3 here is CASSVGAGWETQYF. DNA of the CDR3: TGTGCCAGCAGCGTCGGGGCAGGGTGGGAGACCCAGTACTTC.